This section outlines one T cell receptor beta chain sequence together with its context. Antigen specificity is unknown. This record belongs to a study of CD4 T cells in relation to SARS-CoV-2 and coronaviruses. The assay was immunoSEQ multiplex PCR, and TCRdb's table has in-frame clones only and misses some. Here the sample spans tens of thousands of clones, about 73% being singletons. CD4+ T cells from unexposed donors were obtained before the COVID-19 pandemic (2011-2018). The cells were cultured for under twelve days before CD4+ T cells were isolated. CDR3 length equals 15 residues. Germline CDR1 SGDLS, CDR2 YYNGEE. V shed 0 bases and J shed 0 bases, with 6 bases lying between them.

The receptor's source is a human donor in good health. Material: CD4+ T cells from PBMCs, cultured in vitro. The V gene is TRBV9, the J gene TRBJ2-2; D is possibly TRBD1 (6 bases). This CDR3 reads CASSVGQANTGELFF. DNA of the CDR3: TGTGCCAGCAGCGTAGGACAGGCGAACACCGGGGAGCTGTTTTTT.